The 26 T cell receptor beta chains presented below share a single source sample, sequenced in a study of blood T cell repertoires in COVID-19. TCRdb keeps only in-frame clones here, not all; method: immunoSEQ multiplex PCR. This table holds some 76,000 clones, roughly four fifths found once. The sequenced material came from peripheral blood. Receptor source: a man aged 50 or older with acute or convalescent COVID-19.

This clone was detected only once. The CDR3: CASTPDRAGANVLTF. CDR3 DNA sequence: TGTGCCAGCACTCCAGACAGGGCTGGGGCCAACGTCCTGACTTTC. The J gene is TRBJ2-6, the V gene TRBV6-5; 7 bases align to TRBD1. J lost 2 bases, V lost 7 bases, and 5 bases had no gene match. This CDR3 has 15 residues. The germline V gene has CDR1 MNHEY and CDR2 SVGAGI.

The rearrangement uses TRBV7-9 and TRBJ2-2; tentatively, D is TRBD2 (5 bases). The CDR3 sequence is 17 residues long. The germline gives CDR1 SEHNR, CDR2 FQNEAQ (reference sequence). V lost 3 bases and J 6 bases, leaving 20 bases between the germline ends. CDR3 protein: CASSFPEERPFAGELFF. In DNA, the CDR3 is TGTGCCAGCAGCTTCCCCGAGGAGCGGCCGTTCGCCGGGGAGCTGTTTTTT. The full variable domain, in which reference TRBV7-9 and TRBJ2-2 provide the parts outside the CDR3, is DTGVSQNPRHKITKRGQNVTFRCDPISEHNRLYWYRQTLGQGPEFLTYFQNEAQLEKSRLLSDRFSAERPKGSFSTLEIQRTEQGDSAMYLCASSFPEERPFAGELFFGEGSRLTVL.

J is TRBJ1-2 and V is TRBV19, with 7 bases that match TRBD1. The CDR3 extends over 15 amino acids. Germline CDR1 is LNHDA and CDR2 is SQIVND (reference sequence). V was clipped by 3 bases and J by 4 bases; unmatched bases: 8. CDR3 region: CASSMAGQLIYGYTF. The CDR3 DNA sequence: TGTGCCAGTAGTATGGCGGGACAGTTAATCTATGGCTACACCTTC. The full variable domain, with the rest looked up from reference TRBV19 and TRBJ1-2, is DGGITQSPKYLFRKEGQNVTLSCEQNLNHDAMYWYRQDPGQGLRLIYYSQIVNDFQKGDIAEGYSVSREKKESFPLTVTSAQKNPTAFYLCASSMAGQLIYGYTFGSGTRLTVV.

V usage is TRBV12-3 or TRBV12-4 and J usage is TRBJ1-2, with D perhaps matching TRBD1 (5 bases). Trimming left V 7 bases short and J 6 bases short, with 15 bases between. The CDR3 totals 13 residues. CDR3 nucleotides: TGTGCCAGCACCGCCGGGGGGGATCATGGCTACACCTTC. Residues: CASTAGGDHGYTF.

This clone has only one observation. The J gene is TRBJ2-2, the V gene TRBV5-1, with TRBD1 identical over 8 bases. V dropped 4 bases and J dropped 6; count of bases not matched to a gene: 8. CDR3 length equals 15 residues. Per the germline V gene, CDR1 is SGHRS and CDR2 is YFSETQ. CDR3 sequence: CASSLGQGLAGELFF. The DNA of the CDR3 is TGCGCCAGCAGCCTCGGACAGGGTTTGGCCGGGGAGCTGTTTTTT.

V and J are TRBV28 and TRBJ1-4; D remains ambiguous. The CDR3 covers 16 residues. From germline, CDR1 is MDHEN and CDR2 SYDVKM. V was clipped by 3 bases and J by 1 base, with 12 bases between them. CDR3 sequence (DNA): TGTGCCAGCAGTTTTAAGGCGGTCGTAACTAATGAAAAACTGTTTTTT. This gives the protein CASSFKAVVTNEKLFF.

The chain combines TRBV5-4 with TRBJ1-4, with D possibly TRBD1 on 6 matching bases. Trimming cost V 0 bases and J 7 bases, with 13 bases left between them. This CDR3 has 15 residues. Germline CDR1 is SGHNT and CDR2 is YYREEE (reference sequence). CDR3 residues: CASSLGWTEGEKLFF. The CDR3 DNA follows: TGTGCCAGCAGCTTGGGCTGGACAGAAGGTGAAAAACTGTTTTTT.

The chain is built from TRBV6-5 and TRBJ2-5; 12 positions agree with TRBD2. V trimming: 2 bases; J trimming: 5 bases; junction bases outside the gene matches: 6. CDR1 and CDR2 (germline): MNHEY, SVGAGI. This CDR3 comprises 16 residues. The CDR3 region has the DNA TGTGCCAGCAGTTACAGTGCTAGCGGGGGGGCCGAGACCCAGTACTTC. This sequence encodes CASSYSASGGAETQYF.

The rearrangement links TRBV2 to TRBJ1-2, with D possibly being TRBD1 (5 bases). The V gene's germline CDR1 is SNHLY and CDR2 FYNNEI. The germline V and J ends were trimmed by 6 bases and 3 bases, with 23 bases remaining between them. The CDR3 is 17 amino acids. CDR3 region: CASRGVSPRQGDYGYTF. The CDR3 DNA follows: TGTGCCAGCAGGGGCGTCAGTCCCAGACAAGGGGACTATGGCTACACCTTC.

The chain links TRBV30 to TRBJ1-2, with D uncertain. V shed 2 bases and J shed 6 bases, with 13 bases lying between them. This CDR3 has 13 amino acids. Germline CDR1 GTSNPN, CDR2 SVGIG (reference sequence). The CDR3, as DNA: TGTGCCTGGAGTCCCGGGGATAGGCATGGCTACACCTTC. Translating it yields CAWSPGDRHGYTF.

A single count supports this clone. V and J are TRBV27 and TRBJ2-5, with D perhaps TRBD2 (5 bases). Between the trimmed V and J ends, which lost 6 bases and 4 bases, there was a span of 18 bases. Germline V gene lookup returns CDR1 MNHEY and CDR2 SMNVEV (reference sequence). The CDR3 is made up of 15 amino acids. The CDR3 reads CASSREGARVETQYF. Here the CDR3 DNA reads TGTGCCAGCAGCCGCGAGGGAGCCCGGGTAGAGACCCAGTACTTC.

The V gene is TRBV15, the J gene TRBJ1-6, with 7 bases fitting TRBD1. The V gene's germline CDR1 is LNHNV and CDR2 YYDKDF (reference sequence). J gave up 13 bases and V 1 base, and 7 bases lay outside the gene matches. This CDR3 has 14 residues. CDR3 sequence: CATSRAGTVPPLHF. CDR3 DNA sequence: TGTGCCACCAGCAGAGCCGGGACAGTCCCGCCCCTCCACTTT.

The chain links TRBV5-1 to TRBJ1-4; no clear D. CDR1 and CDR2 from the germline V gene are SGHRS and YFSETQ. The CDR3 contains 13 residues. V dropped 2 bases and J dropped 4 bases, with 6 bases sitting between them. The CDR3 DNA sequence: TGCGCCAGCAGCTTACAGCTTAATGAAAAACTGTTTTTT. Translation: CASSLQLNEKLFF.

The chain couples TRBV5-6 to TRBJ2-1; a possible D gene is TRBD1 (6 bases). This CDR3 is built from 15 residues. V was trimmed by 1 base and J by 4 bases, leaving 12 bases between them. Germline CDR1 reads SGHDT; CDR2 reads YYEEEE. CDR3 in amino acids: CASSLIGTRYNEQFF. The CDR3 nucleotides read TGTGCCAGCAGCTTGATCGGGACACGATACAATGAGCAGTTCTTC.

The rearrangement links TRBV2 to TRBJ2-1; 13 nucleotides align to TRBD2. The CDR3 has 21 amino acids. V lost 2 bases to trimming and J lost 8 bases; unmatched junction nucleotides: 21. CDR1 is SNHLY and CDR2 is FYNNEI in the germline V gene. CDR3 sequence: CASSEWNPGLAGFSDEDEQFF. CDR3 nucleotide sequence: TGTGCCAGCAGTGAATGGAACCCGGGACTAGCGGGATTTTCGGATGAGGATGAGCAGTTCTTC.

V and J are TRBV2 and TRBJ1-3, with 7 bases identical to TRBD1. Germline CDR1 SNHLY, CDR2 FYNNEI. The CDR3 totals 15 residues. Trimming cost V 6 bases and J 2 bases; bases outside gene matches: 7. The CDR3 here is CASSDPGQPGNTIYF. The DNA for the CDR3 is TGTGCCAGCAGCGATCCGGGACAGCCTGGAAACACCATATATTTT.

The CDR3 coding sequence is TGTGCCAGTAGTATAGTAGCCGGGAACACTGAAGCTTTCTTT. Its translation: CASSIVAGNTEAFF. The chain joins TRBV19 to TRBJ1-1; no clear D gene. Germline assignment: CDR1 LNHDA and CDR2 SQIVND (reference sequence). The V and J ends lost 1 base and 1 base respectively, with 7 bases between them. The CDR3 is made up of 14 amino acids.

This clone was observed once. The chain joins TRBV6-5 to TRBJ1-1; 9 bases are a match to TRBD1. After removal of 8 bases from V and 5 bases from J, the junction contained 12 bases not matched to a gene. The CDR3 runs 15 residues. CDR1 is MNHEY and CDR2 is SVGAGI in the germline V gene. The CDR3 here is CASGAQGTGRTEAFF. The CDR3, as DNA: TGTGCCAGCGGAGCCCAGGGGACAGGGCGAACTGAAGCTTTCTTT.

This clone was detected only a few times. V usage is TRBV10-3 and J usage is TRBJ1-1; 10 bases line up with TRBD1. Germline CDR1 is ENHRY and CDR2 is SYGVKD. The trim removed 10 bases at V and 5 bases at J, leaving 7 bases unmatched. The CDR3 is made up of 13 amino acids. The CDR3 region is CATQDRGNTEAFF. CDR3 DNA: TGTGCCACCCAGGACAGGGGGAATACTGAAGCTTTCTTT.

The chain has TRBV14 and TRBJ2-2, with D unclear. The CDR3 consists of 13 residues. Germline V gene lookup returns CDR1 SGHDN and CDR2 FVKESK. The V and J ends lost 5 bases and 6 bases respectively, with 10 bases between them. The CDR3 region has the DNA TGTGCCAGCAGCTTCCTACCCGCCGGGGAGCTGTTTTTT. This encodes CASSFLPAGELFF.

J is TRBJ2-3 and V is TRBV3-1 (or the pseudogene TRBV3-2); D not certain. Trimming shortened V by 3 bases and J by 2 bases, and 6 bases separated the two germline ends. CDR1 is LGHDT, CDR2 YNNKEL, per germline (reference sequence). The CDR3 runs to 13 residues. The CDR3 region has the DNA TGTGCCAGCAGCCACCTACCCACAGATACGCAGTATTTT. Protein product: CASSHLPTDTQYF.

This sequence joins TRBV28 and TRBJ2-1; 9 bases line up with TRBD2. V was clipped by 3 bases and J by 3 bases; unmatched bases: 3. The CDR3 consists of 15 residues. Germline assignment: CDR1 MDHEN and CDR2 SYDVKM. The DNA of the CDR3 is TGTGCCAGCAGTTTTACTAGCGGGTTCTACAATGAGCAGTTCTTC. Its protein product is CASSFTSGFYNEQFF.

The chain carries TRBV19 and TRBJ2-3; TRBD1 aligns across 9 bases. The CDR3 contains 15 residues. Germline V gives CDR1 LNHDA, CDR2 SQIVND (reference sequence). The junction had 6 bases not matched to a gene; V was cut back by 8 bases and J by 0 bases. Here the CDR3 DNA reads TGTGCCAGTGCGGGGGACAGGGCTAGCACAGATACGCAGTATTTT. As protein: CASAGDRASTDTQYF.

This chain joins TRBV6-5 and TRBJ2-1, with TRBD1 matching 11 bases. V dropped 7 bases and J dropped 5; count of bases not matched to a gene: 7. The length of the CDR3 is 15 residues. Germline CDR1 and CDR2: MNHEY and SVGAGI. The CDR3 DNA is TGTGCCAGCAACGAGTGGGGACAGGGGGACAATGAGCAGTTCTTC. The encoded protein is CASNEWGQGDNEQFF.

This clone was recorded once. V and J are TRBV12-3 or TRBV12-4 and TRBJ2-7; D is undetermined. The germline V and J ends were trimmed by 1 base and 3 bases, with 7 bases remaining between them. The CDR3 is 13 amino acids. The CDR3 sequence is CASSLERGYEQYF. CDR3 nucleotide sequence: TGTGCCAGCAGTTTAGAAAGAGGCTACGAGCAGTACTTC.

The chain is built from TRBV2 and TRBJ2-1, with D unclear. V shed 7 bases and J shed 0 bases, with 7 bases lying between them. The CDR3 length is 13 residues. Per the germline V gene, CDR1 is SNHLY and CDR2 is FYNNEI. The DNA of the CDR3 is TGTGCCAGCACAGAGCGCTCCTACAATGAGCAGTTCTTC. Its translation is CASTERSYNEQFF.